The clone carrying this TCR beta chain has more than one count but fewer than ten. Its specificity is not known. Amplification used 60 Vbeta primers and 13 Jbeta primers. Repertoires were generated with immunoSEQ multiplex PCR, while TCRdb's copy carries only in-frame clones and drops some. The sample lists 150,000 to 200,000 clones; 80% to 90% were seen once. The entry originates in a study of cytomegalovirus exposure and HLA in healthy donors. Study-wide results and caveats: In a later analysis, at a false discovery rate of 0.05, 16,951 TCR beta sequences were associated with HLA alleles. Roughly uniform depth of sequencing across donors was assumed in presence/absence analyses.

Sequenced sample: PBMCs. This sequence was found in a woman aged 18-29 years in good health and CMV-seronegative.

DNA for the CDR3: TGTGCCAGCAGCCATCCGCAGGGTCCTAATGAAAAACTGTTTTTT. Translated: CASSHPQGPNEKLFF. The chain combines TRBV7-9 with TRBJ1-4, with a tentative D call TRBD1 (5 bases). Germline lookup yields CDR1 SEHNR and CDR2 FQNEAQ (reference sequence). The CDR3 loop spans 15 amino acids. Trimming removed 5 bases from V and 3 bases from J, with 13 bases in between. The full variable domain, in which reference TRBV7-9 and TRBJ1-4 provide the parts outside the CDR3, is DTGVSQNPRHKITKRGQNVTFRCDPISEHNRLYWYRQTLGQGPEFLTYFQNEAQLEKSRLLSDRFSAERPKGSFSTLEIQRTEQGDSAMYLCASSHPQGPNEKLFFGSGTQLSVL.